The T cell receptor beta chain described here comes from a study of cytomegalovirus exposure and HLA in healthy donors. As regards this clone: Its antigen is unidentified.

Study-wide results and limits: Some public TCRs appeared in many individuals, while most sequences were rare.

The V gene end was trimmed by 5 bases and the J gene end by 5 bases; junction bases not matched to a gene: 7. This CDR3 has 14 amino acids. Germline CDR1 and CDR2: LNHDA and SQIVND (reference sequence). Both 60 Vbeta primers and 13 Jbeta primers went into the PCR. Sequencing used immunoSEQ multiplex PCR; TCRdb keeps in-frame clones, though not all of them. The sample contains about 160,000 clones, over 60% of which appear only once. The sequencing sample was made of PBMCs. This sequence originates from a woman aged 30 to 39 in good health and CMV-seronegative. The rearrangement uses TRBV19 and TRBJ2-5; 8 nucleotides align to TRBD1. In DNA form, the CDR3 reads TGTGCCAGTAGTTCCCAACGACAGGGGGAGACCCAGTACTTC. It yields the protein CASSSQRQGETQYF.